This is a list of T cell receptor beta chains from one sample in a study of T cell responses to AZD1222 COVID-19 vaccine. Produced via immunoSEQ multiplex PCR; TCRdb's table is partial and in-frame only. The sample yields roughly 200,000 clones, around 94% seen once. Sequenced material: peripheral blood, taken 28 days after the second dose of the MenACWY control vaccine. Receptor source: an adult who received the MenACWY meningococcal vaccine as a control. CDR3s include the opening cysteine and the closing phenylalanine or tryptophan. A D gene is named only where the DNA matches it firmly. For some rows the clone size is stated as once, few or many, or as a class when expanded; others skip it.

J	size	D	V	CDR3	DNA
TRBJ1-1	.	.	TRBV30	CAWRKGGDTEAFF	TGTGCCTGGAGAAAGGGGGGGGACACTGAAGCTTTCTTT
TRBJ2-1	.	.	TRBV6-2/TRBV6-3	CASSYSRASMGNEQFF	TGTGCCAGCAGTTACTCCCGGGCCTCTATGGGCAATGAGCAGTTCTTC
TRBJ2-2	.	TRBD1	TRBV7-9	CASSLLRGRGTGELFF	TGTGCCAGCAGCTTATTAAGGGGGCGAGGCACCGGGGAGCTGTTTTTT
TRBJ1-6	.	TRBD1	TRBV9	CASSGSLGTEENSPLHF	TGTGCCAGCAGCGGGTCCCTCGGGACAGAGGAAAATTCACCCCTCCACTTT
TRBJ2-3	once	TRBD1	TRBV6-2/TRBV6-3	CASSYLGQGTDTQYF	TGTGCCAGCAGTTACTTGGGACAGGGAACAGATACGCAGTATTTT
TRBJ1-4	.	.	TRBV6-5	CASSYWQGPLFF	TGTGCCAGCAGTTACTGGCAAGGGCCACTGTTTTTT
TRBJ2-1	.	.	TRBV5-4	CASESGTPSYNEQFF	TGTGCCAGCGAATCCGGGACGCCTTCCTACAATGAGCAGTTCTTC
TRBJ2-1	.	TRBD2	TRBV7-6	CASSLGLAGRDNEQFF	TGTGCCAGCAGCTTAGGGCTAGCGGGGAGAGACAATGAGCAGTTCTTC
TRBJ1-1	.	.	TRBV5-5	CASSGMTGVNTEAFF	TGTGCCAGCAGCGGAATGACAGGAGTGAACACTGAAGCTTTCTTT
TRBJ2-1	.	.	TRBV4-2	CASSLSRGGSYNEQFF	TGTGCCAGCAGCCTATCAAGGGGGGGGTCCTACAATGAGCAGTTCTTC
TRBJ1-1	.	.	TRBV27	CASSQTGLQKNTEAFF	TGTGCCAGCAGCCAAACAGGGCTCCAGAAGAACACTGAAGCTTTCTTT
TRBJ2-5	.	.	TRBV2	CASSDNRGKETQYF	TGTGCCAGCAGTGATAATAGGGGTAAAGAGACCCAGTACTTC
TRBJ1-3	.	.	TRBV19	CASSQGESGNTIYF	TGTGCCAGTAGCCAGGGAGAATCTGGAAACACCATATATTTT
TRBJ2-2	.	TRBD1	TRBV6-6	CASELSDRGTGELFF	TGTGCCAGCGAGTTGTCGGACAGGGGAACCGGGGAGCTGTTTTTT
TRBJ2-7	.	TRBD1	TRBV7-9	CASRGGQGSYEQYF	TGTGCCAGCAGGGGTGGACAGGGCTCCTACGAGCAGTACTTC
TRBJ2-1	.	TRBD1	TRBV6-4	CASSDSVTGTGFEQFF	TGTGCCAGCAGTGACTCGGTCACCGGGACAGGATTTGAGCAGTTCTTC
TRBJ1-1	.	.	TRBV19	CASSRRRGAFTEAFF	TGTGCCAGTAGTAGAAGACGGGGGGCGTTCACTGAAGCTTTCTTT
TRBJ1-2	.	.	TRBV19	CATQDSPYGYTF	TGTGCCACTCAAGACAGCCCCTATGGCTACACCTTC
TRBJ2-7	.	.	TRBV5-1	CASSAPGQTTYEQYF	TGCGCCAGCAGCGCCCCCGGACAGACGACCTACGAGCAGTACTTC
TRBJ2-7	.	TRBD1	TRBV5-4	CASSRDRATYEQYF	TGTGCCAGCAGCCGGGACAGGGCTACCTACGAGCAGTACTTC
TRBJ2-4	.	.	TRBV15	CATSRKLDGRGNIQYF	TGTGCCACCAGCAGAAAATTGGATGGGCGCGGGAACATTCAGTACTTC
TRBJ2-5	.	.	TRBV7-3	CASSPTGEETQYF	TGTGCCAGCAGCCCAACCGGAGAAGAGACCCAGTACTTC